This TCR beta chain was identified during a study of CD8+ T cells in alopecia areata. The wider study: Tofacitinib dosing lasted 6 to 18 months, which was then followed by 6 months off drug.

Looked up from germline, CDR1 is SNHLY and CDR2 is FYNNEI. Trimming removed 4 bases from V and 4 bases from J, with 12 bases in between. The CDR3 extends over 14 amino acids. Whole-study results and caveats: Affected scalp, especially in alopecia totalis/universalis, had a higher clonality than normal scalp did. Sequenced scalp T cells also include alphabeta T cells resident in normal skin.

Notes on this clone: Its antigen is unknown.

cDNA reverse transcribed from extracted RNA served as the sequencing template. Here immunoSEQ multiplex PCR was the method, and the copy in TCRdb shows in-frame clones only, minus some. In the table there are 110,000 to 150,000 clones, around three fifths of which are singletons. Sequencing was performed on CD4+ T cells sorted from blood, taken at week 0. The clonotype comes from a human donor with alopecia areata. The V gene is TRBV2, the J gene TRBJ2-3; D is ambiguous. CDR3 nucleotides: TGTGCCAGCAGTGCAAGAATAGCTTCAGATACGCAGTATTTT. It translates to CASSARIASDTQYF. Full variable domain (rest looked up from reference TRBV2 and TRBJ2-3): EPEVTQTPSHQVTQMGQEVILRCVPISNHLYFYWYRQILGQKVEFLVSFYNNEISEKSEIFDDQFSVERPDGSNFTLKIRSTKLEDSAMYFCASSARIASDTQYFGPGTRLTVL.